Following are 23 T cell receptor beta chains from one sample sequenced in a study of control samples from healthy donors and cancer patients. Produced via immunoSEQ multiplex PCR; TCRdb's table is partial and in-frame only. In the table there are approximately 100,000 clones, 80% to 90% of which are singletons. What was sequenced was blood. The receptors here all came from a man aged 30-40 years in good health.

The V and J genes are TRBV2 and TRBJ2-5; a weak D match, TRBD2 (6 bases). Germline V gene lookup returns CDR1 SNHLY and CDR2 FYNNEI. V was cut by 7 bases and J by 0 bases, with 12 bases left in between. The CDR3 extends over 14 amino acids. The CDR3 loop reads CASTPGTYQETQYF. The CDR3 DNA sequence: TGTGCCAGCACCCCAGGGACTTACCAAGAGACCCAGTACTTC.

V usage is TRBV12-5 and J usage is TRBJ2-1, with TRBD2 matching over 9 bases. Looked up from germline, CDR1 is LGHNT and CDR2 is FRNRAP. The CDR3 totals 18 residues. V trimming: 4 bases; J trimming: 4 bases; junction bases outside the gene matches: 14. This chain's CDR3 is CASGSRAGGSRAYNEQFF. The CDR3 nucleotides are TGTGCTAGTGGTTCCCGTGCGGGGGGGTCGAGAGCATACAATGAGCAGTTCTTC.

The gene calls are TRBV24-1 and TRBJ1-2; D might be TRBD1 (5 bases). The CDR3 length is 15 residues. Germline V gene lookup returns CDR1 KGHDR and CDR2 SFDVKD. Trimming cost V 2 bases and J 7 bases, with 16 bases left between them. As DNA, the CDR3 is TGTGCCACCAGTGATTGGGGCGGGGCCGCGGCTGGCTACACCTTC. Protein: CATSDWGGAAAGYTF.

The rearrangement uses TRBV19 and TRBJ1-5, with 7 bases that match TRBD1. Germline trimming cut 8 bases from V and 9 bases from J; bases unmatched to any gene: 22. The CDR3 totals 17 residues. Germline assignment: CDR1 LNHDA and CDR2 SQIVND (reference sequence). The CDR3 here is CASLKASGGQSISPQHF. Written as DNA, the CDR3 is TGTGCCAGTCTTAAGGCGTCGGGGGGACAGTCAATTTCGCCCCAGCATTTT. Combining the CDR3 with reference TRBV19 and TRBJ1-5 gives the whole variable domain DGGITQSPKYLFRKEGQNVTLSCEQNLNHDAMYWYRQDPGQGLRLIYYSQIVNDFQKGDIAEGYSVSREKKESFPLTVTSAQKNPTAFYLCASLKASGGQSISPQHFGDGTRLSIL.

This sequence joins TRBV11-2 and TRBJ2-1, with 7 bases matching TRBD2. This CDR3 has 14 residues. Germline V gives CDR1 SGHAT, CDR2 FQNNGV. Trimming removed 5 bases from V and 7 bases from J; junction bases left unmatched: 8. This CDR3 reads CASSNLGGRNEQFF. In DNA, the CDR3 is TGTGCCAGCAGCAATCTGGGGGGGAGGAATGAGCAGTTCTTC.

This rearrangement joins TRBV7-2 to TRBJ1-6; D is unresolved. Trimming left V 2 bases short and J 8 bases short, with 10 bases between. The CDR3 totals 14 residues. The germline V gene encodes CDR1 SGHTA and CDR2 FQGNSA. The CDR3 sequence: CASSLTAGYSPLHF. The CDR3 DNA follows: TGTGCCAGCAGCTTAACCGCAGGTTATTCACCCCTCCACTTT.

DNA of the CDR3: TGTGCCACCAGTGCAGATGGACGGGGCTATGGCTACACCTTC. It yields the protein CATSADGRGYGYTF. The chain joins TRBV24-1 to TRBJ1-2; no clear D gene. V lost 5 bases to trimming and J lost 4 bases, with 13 bases between them. The CDR3 covers 14 residues. Germline V gene data show CDR1 as KGHDR and CDR2 as SFDVKD.

In its sample, this clone is large. The chain employs TRBV19 and TRBJ1-2; 7 bases agree with TRBD1. The V segment lost 5 bases and the J segment 7 bases; nucleotides outside the gene matches: 10. Germline V lookup: CDR1 LNHDA, CDR2 SQIVND (reference sequence). This CDR3 comprises 14 residues. The CDR3 here is CASSVDRESGGYTF. Here the CDR3 DNA reads TGTGCCAGTAGTGTCGACAGGGAGTCAGGTGGCTACACCTTC.

This clone was observed once. The gene calls are TRBV28 and TRBJ1-3; 7 positions match TRBD1. J lost 0 bases, V lost 9 bases, and 8 bases had no gene match. The CDR3 extends over 15 amino acids. CDR1 and CDR2 from the germline V gene are MDHEN and SYDVKM. The CDR3 loop is CASNQGQASGNTIYF. The CDR3 DNA is TGTGCCAGTAATCAAGGACAGGCCTCTGGAAACACCATATATTTT.

The chain recombines TRBV6-5 with TRBJ1-3, with 11 bases matching TRBD1. V lost 7 bases to trimming and J lost 8 bases; unmatched junction nucleotides: 7. The CDR3 is 14 amino acids. CDR1 is MNHEY and CDR2 is SVGAGI in the germline V gene. The CDR3 sequence is CASTLDRGRDTIYF. The DNA for the CDR3 is TGTGCCAGCACCTTGGACAGGGGGCGCGACACCATATATTTT.

The chain links TRBV18 to TRBJ2-1; TRBD2 might be the D (6 bases). V lost 6 bases to trimming and J lost 8 bases, with 23 bases between them. Germline V gene data show CDR1 as KGHSH and CDR2 as LQKENI. The CDR3 has 16 residues. The chain's CDR3 is CASSREPTSLKHEQFF. The DNA for the CDR3 is TGTGCCAGCTCGCGCGAGCCGACTAGTCTCAAGCATGAGCAGTTCTTC.

The chain uses TRBV7-3 and TRBJ2-3, with TRBD2 matching 8 bases. The CDR3 covers 12 residues. From germline, CDR1 is SGHTA and CDR2 FQGTGA. V shed 3 bases and J 11 bases; nucleotides not matched to a gene: 4. The CDR3 bases are TGTGCCAGCAGCTTGACTAGCGATGTGCAGTATTTT. Translation gives CASSLTSDVQYF.

In its sample, this clone was seen once. This sequence joins TRBV18 and TRBJ1-2, with D maybe TRBD1 (5 bases). The CDR3 spans 16 residues. The V end was cut by 3 bases, the J end by 4 bases, with 18 bases between. Germline CDR1 reads KGHSH; CDR2 reads LQKENI. The CDR3 DNA sequence: TGTGCCAGCTCACCCTGGCTCGGGGCTGAGGCCTATGGCTACACCTTC. This codes for CASSPWLGAEAYGYTF.

This chain connects TRBV6-4 to TRBJ2-3; unclear D gene. Germline CDR1 is MRHNA and CDR2 is SNTAGT. The V and J ends lost 5 bases and 0 bases respectively, with 12 bases between them. The CDR3 contains 15 residues. The CDR3 sequence: CASSSSHPSTDTQYF. CDR3 nucleotide sequence: TGTGCCAGCAGTTCCTCCCACCCTAGCACAGATACGCAGTATTTT.

The chain joins TRBV5-1 to TRBJ2-5; 10 nucleotides match TRBD2. CDR3 length: 16 residues. The trim removed 2 bases at V and 5 bases at J, leaving 9 bases unmatched. Germline V gene sequence: CDR1 SGHRS, CDR2 YFSETQ. This chain's CDR3 is CASSFGPSGSWETQYF. CDR3 sequence (DNA): TGCGCCAGCAGCTTTGGTCCTAGCGGGAGCTGGGAGACCCAGTACTTC.

V gene TRBV6-6 combines with J gene TRBJ2-2; 16 bases match TRBD2. Trimming at V came to 5 bases and at J to 2 bases, leaving 8 bases not matched to a gene. Germline loops: CDR1 MNHNY, CDR2 SVGAGI (reference sequence). This CDR3 spans 19 amino acids. CDR3 DNA sequence: TGTGCCAGCAGTCGCTCCGGGACTAGCGGGAGGGCAAACACCGGGGAGCTGTTTTTT. It codes for CASSRSGTSGRANTGELFF.

This chain uses TRBV12-3 or TRBV12-4 with TRBJ2-1, with D hard to call. Between the trimmed V and J ends, which lost 0 bases and 11 bases, there was a span of 5 bases. The CDR3 is made up of 11 amino acids. The CDR3 sequence is CASSLADQQFF. CDR3 DNA: TGTGCCAGCAGTTTAGCAGATCAGCAGTTCTTC.

V usage is TRBV4-1 and J usage is TRBJ1-4; 7 nucleotides align to TRBD1. V dropped 5 bases and J dropped 7; count of bases not matched to a gene: 13. Germline V gene data show CDR1 as MGHRA and CDR2 as YSYEKL. This CDR3 has 16 residues. The CDR3 DNA reads as TGCGCCAGCAGCGAACAGGGGTGGAGGTTTTGTGAAAAACTGTTTTTT. As protein: CASSEQGWRFCEKLFF.

The CDR3 DNA reads as TGTGCCAGCAGTTACTACCGGGACACCCCGAACACTGAAGCTTTCTTT. Translation: CASSYYRDTPNTEAFF. The rearrangement joins TRBV6-2 or TRBV6-3 to TRBJ1-1; D may be TRBD1 (6 bases). This CDR3 region has 16 residues. Germline CDR1 and CDR2: MNHEY and SVGEGT. Trimming cost V 1 base and J 1 base, with 13 bases left between them.

The chain employs TRBV27 and TRBJ1-2; D ambiguous. V lost 4 bases and J 7 bases, leaving 10 bases between the germline ends. The CDR3 sequence is 12 residues long. The germline gives CDR1 MNHEY, CDR2 SMNVEV (reference sequence). CDR3 nucleotides: TGTGCCAGCAGTTCGACGATGGGTGGCTACACCTTC. Amino acid sequence: CASSSTMGGYTF.

This clone was picked up one time. The V call is TRBV6-6, the J call TRBJ2-2, with 8 bases matching TRBD1. The CDR3 is 13 residues long. With 10 bases clipped from V and 6 bases from J, the junction kept 7 bases outside the gene matches. Germline loops: CDR1 MNHNY, CDR2 SVGAGI (reference sequence). The CDR3 DNA sequence: TGTGCCACCAGGGGGCCCCAAGCCGGGGAGCTGTTTTTT. Amino acids: CATRGPQAGELFF.

CDR3 DNA sequence: TGTGCCAGCAGCTCAAGACAGGGAAGTTCACCCCTCCACTTT. Protein product: CASSSRQGSSPLHF. The chain links TRBV5-8 to TRBJ1-6, with 7 positions matching TRBD1. The CDR3 sequence is 14 residues long. Per the germline V gene, CDR1 is SGHTS and CDR2 is YDEGEE. Unmatched junction bases numbered 6, after V lost 3 bases and J lost 9 bases.

The V and J genes are TRBV2 and TRBJ2-3; the D is unclear. There are 15 residues in the CDR3. Per the germline V gene, CDR1 is SNHLY and CDR2 is FYNNEI. V gave up 8 bases and J gave up 0 bases, with 15 bases separating them. CDR3 protein: CASSIERASTDTQYF. The CDR3 DNA follows: TGTGCCAGCTCGATCGAGAGAGCTAGCACAGATACGCAGTATTTT.